This T cell receptor beta chain originates from a study of blood T cell repertoires in COVID-19. About the research overall: Some COVID-19 samples were acute and others convalescent; all came from the United States, Italy and Spain. From T cells, B-cell-depleted T cells, or PBMCs came the material, which was cDNA or gDNA.

The authors' processing: Nucleated cell number was recorded as an estimate derived from reference gene primer amplification. The table came from immunoSEQ multiplex PCR; TCRdb's copy has only in-frame clones and leaves some out. The D gene and trimming were derived from the DNA, and the V and J assignments and clone size from that table. Seen here are 95,000 to 110,000 clones, 85% to 90% observed once, and the top ten hold 4% to 6%. Trimming shortened V by 3 bases and J by 2 bases, and 16 bases separated the two germline ends. CDR3 length equals 16 residues. Germline V CDR1 and CDR2: KGHSH, LQKENI. Sequencing was done on a sample of peripheral blood. The TCR sequence derives from a human donor in a cohort sampled during active COVID-19. The V call is TRBV18, the J call TRBJ1-1, with D tentatively TRBD1 (6 bases). The CDR3 DNA is TGTGCCAGCTCACCCCTCCCCCGGACAGTCAACACTGAAGCTTTCTTT. It translates to CASSPLPRTVNTEAFF. The variable domain in full, completed from reference TRBV18 and TRBJ1-1, reads NAGVMQNPRHLVRRRGQEARLRCSPMKGHSHVYWYRQLPEEGLKFMVYLQKENIIDESGMPKERFSAEFPKEGPSILRIQQVVRGDSAAYFCASSPLPRTVNTEAFFGQGTRLTVV.